Sequencing of this T cell receptor beta chain was carried out in a study of blood T cell repertoires in COVID-19. Looking at the study overall: The samples span acute and convalescent COVID-19 from the United States, Italy and Spain. From T cells, B-cell-depleted T cells, or PBMCs came the material, which was cDNA or gDNA.

Source study methods: Counts of nucleated cells, estimated from reference gene primer amplification, were obtained. Assay: immunoSEQ multiplex PCR; the TCRdb copy retains only in-frame clones and omits some. V and J calls and clone size are copied from that table; D and trimming were computed from the DNA. Of 200,000 to 300,000 clones detected, about 80% appear once; the ten largest clones hold under 2%. The receptor was derived from a woman of 80 years or more with acute or convalescent COVID-19. The sequencing sample was made of peripheral blood.

The CDR3 bases are TGTGCCAGCAGCTTAAGTGGGGGGTATGAAAAACTGTTTTTT. Protein product: CASSLSGGYEKLFF. The chain joins TRBV7-2 to TRBJ1-4; D possibly corresponds to TRBD1 (5 bases). This CDR3 spans 14 amino acids. V lost 2 bases, J lost 6 bases, and 10 bases lay in between. Germline-derived CDR1 and CDR2 are SGHTA and FQGNSA.